This record looks at one TCR beta chain sequence and its context. The sample belongs to a study of blood T cell repertoires in COVID-19. Data came from immunoSEQ multiplex PCR; TCRdb stores just in-frame clones and leaves some out. The sample yields some 170,000 clones, approximately 85% seen once. V shed 7 bases and J 6 bases; nucleotides not matched to a gene: 4. The CDR3 is made up of 13 amino acids. Germline CDR1 and CDR2: SNHLY and FYNNEI. The chain employs TRBV2 and TRBJ2-3, with 10 positions matching TRBD2. Specimen: peripheral blood. The sequence derives from a woman aged 55-75 years with acute or convalescent COVID-19. The DNA of the CDR3 is TGTGCCAGCACCCTAGCGGGAGACGATACGCAGTATTTT. Residues: CASTLAGDDTQYF. The whole variable domain, filled in from reference TRBV2 and TRBJ2-3, reads EPEVTQTPSHQVTQMGQEVILRCVPISNHLYFYWYRQILGQKVEFLVSFYNNEISEKSEIFDDQFSVERPDGSNFTLKIRSTKLEDSAMYFCASTLAGDDTQYFGPGTRLTVL.